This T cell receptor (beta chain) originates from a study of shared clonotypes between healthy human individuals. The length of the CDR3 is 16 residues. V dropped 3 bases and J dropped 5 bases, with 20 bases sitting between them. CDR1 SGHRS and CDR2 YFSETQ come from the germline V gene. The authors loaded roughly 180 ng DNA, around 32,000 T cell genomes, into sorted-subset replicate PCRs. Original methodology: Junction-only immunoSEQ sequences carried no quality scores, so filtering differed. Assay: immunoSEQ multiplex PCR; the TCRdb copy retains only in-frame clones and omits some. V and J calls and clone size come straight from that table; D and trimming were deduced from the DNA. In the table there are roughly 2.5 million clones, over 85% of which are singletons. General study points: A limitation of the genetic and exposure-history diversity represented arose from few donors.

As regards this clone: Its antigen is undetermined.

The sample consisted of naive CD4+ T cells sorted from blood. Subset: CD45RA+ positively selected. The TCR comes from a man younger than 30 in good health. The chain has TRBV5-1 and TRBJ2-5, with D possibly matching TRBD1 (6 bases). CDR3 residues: CASSSGRWGLEETQYF. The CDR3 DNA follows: TGCGCCAGCAGCTCGGGACGTTGGGGGCTGGAGGAGACCCAGTACTTC.